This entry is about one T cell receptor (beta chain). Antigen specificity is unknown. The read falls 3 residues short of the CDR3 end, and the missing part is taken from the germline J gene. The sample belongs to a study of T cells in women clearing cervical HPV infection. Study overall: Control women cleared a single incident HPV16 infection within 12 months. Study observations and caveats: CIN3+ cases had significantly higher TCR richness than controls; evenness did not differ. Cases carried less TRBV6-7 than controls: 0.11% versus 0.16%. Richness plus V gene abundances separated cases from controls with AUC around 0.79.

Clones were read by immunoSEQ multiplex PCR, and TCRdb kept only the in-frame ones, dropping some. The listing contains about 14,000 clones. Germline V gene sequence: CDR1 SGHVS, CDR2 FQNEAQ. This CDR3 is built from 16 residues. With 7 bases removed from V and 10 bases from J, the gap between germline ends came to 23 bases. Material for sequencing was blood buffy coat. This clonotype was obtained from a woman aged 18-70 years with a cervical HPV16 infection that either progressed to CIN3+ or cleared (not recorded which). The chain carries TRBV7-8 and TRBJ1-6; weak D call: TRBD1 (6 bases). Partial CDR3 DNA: TGTGCCAGCACCCCACTCCTTACAGGGAATGGCTCACCC. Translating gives CASTPLLTGNGSP. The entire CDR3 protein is CASTPLLTGNGSPLHF.